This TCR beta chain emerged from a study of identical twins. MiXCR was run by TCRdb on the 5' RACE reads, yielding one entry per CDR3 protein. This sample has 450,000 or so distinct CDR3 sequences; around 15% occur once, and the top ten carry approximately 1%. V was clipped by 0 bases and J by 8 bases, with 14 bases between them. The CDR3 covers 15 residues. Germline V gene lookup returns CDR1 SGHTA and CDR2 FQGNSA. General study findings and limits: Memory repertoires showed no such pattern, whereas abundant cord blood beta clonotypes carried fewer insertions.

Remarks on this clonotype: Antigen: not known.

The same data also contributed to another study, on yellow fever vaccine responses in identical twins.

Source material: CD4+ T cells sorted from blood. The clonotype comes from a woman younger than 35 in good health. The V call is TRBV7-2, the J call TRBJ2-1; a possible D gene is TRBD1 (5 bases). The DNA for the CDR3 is TGTGCCAGCAGCTTAGCGAGGATAGGGGTCGATGAGCAGTTCTTC. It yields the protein CASSLARIGVDEQFF.